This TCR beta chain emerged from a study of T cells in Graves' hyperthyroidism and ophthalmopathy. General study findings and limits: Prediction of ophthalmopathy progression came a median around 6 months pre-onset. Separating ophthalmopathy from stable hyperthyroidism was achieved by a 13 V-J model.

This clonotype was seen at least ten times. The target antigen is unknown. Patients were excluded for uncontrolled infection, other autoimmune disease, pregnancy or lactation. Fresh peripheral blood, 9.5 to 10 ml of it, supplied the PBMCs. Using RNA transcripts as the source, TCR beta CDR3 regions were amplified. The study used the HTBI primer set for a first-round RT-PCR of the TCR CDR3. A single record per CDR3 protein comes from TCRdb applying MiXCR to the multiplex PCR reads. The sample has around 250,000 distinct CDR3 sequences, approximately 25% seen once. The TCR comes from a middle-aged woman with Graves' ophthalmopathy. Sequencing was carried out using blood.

The CDR3 nucleotides read TGTGCCAGCAGCCTCTTTCAACTAGCGGGAGGGCCTGGCGAGCAGTACTTC. This sequence encodes CASSLFQLAGGPGEQYF. The gene calls are TRBV11-2 and TRBJ2-7, with 13 bases that match TRBD2. Trimming removed 5 bases from V and 6 bases from J; junction bases left unmatched: 13. This CDR3 contains 17 residues. Germline CDR1 SGHAT, CDR2 FQNNGV.